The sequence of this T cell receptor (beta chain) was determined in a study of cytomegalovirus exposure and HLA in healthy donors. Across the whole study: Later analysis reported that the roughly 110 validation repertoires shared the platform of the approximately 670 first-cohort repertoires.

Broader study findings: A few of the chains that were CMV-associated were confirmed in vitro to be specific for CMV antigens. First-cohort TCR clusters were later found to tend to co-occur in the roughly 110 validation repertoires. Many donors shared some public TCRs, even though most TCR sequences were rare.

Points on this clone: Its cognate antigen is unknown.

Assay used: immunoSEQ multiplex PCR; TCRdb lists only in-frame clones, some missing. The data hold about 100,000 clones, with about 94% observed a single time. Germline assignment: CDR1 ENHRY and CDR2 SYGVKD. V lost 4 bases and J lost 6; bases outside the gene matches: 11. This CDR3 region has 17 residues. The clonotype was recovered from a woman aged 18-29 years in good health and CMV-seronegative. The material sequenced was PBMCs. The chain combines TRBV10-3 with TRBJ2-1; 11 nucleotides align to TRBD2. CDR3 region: CAISVGASGGSSNEQFF. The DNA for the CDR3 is TGTGCCATCAGTGTAGGGGCTAGCGGGGGGTCAAGCAATGAGCAGTTCTTC.